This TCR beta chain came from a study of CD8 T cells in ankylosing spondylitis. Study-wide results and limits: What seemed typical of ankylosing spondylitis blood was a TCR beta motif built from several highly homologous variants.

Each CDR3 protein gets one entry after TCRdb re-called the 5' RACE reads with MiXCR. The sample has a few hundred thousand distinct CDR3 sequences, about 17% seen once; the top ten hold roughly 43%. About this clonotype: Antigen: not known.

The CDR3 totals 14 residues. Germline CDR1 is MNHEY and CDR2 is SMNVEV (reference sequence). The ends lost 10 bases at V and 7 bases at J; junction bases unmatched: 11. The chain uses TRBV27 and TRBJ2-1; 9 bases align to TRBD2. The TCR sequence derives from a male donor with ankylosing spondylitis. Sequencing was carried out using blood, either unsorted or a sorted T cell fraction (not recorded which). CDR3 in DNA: TGTGCCACCAGCCGGCTAGCGGGATGGAATGAGCAGTTCTTC. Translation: CATSRLAGWNEQFF.